This T cell receptor beta chain was recovered during a study of blood T cell repertoires in COVID-19. Libraries were prepared by immunoSEQ multiplex PCR; TCRdb keeps only in-frame clonotypes and omits some of them. The data show hundreds of thousands of clones, with nearly 90% seen just once and 12% held by the top ten. V was shortened by 4 bases and J by 7 bases, with 15 bases between the two germline ends. Germline V gene lookup returns CDR1 SGHNT and CDR2 YYREEE (reference sequence). The CDR3 length is 13 residues. Sequencing input: peripheral blood. This sequence joins TRBV5-4 and TRBJ2-7; no firm D call. This TCR was sampled from a woman between 18 and 29 years old who had recovered from COVID-19. The CDR3: CASSPFFSGEQYF. The CDR3, as DNA: TGTGCCAGCAGCCCTTTCTTTTCGGGTGAGCAGTACTTC.